Listed below are T cell receptor beta chains from one sample, sequenced in a study of shared clonotypes between healthy human individuals. The data were produced by immunoSEQ multiplex PCR, yet TCRdb's version contains in-frame clones alone and is incomplete. The data contain 2 million to 2.5 million clones, roughly 92% of them singletons. Material: naive CD4+ T cells from PBMCs. These receptor sequences come from a man aged 18 to 35 in good health. Some clones in this sample may be carry-over from other donors' samples. Each CDR3 is given with its conserved first and last residue. D genes are given only for firm matches. Clone size appears in some rows only: once, few, many, or a class for an expanded clone.

abundance	v_gene	j_gene	d_gene	CDR3aa	CDR3nt
-	TRBV7-9	TRBJ1-3	-	CASSFHARGFGGNTIYF	TGTGCCAGCAGTTTCCATGCCAGGGGATTCGGTGGAAACACCATATATTTT
-	TRBV5-5	TRBJ2-7	TRBD1	CASSSASGGSYEQYF	TGTGCCAGCAGCTCGGCGTCAGGGGGCTCCTACGAGCAGTACTTC
-	TRBV2	TRBJ1-2	-	CASSEYGSEYGYTF	TGTGCCAGCAGTGAATATGGAAGCGAGTATGGCTACACCTTC
-	TRBV5-4	TRBJ2-1	-	CASSLMKQGVNEQFF	TGTGCCAGCAGCTTGATGAAGCAAGGAGTAAATGAGCAGTTCTTC
once	TRBV11-2	TRBJ2-7	-	CASSFLVYEQYF	TGTGCCAGCAGCTTCTTGGTCTACGAGCAGTACTTC
-	TRBV6-5	TRBJ2-3	-	CASSPRHPGTDTQYF	TGTGCCAGCAGTCCCCGACACCCAGGGACAGATACGCAGTATTTT
-	TRBV5-1	TRBJ2-7	-	CASSLAGQPKTYEQYF	TGCGCCAGCAGCTTGGCCGGCCAACCTAAAACCTACGAGCAGTACTTC
-	TRBV28	TRBJ2-7	-	CASTGGLGRWQYF	TGTGCCAGCACAGGTGGCCTGGGGAGATGGCAGTACTTC
-	TRBV10-3	TRBJ2-7	TRBD2	CAISERTSGKPYEQYF	TGTGCCATCAGTGAACGGACTAGCGGGAAGCCCTACGAGCAGTACTTC
few	TRBV7-9	TRBJ2-2	-	CASTTNTGELFF	TGTGCCAGCACCACGAACACCGGGGAGCTGTTTTTT
-	TRBV23-1	TRBJ2-2	-	CASRHKPGPYTGELFF	TGCGCCAGCAGACACAAACCGGGCCCCTACACCGGGGAGCTGTTTTTT
-	TRBV7-6	TRBJ2-2	TRBD1	CASSTGVYTGELFF	TGTGCCAGCAGTACAGGGGTTTACACCGGGGAGCTGTTTTTT
once	TRBV7-2	TRBJ2-3	TRBD2	CASSLDPKSTSGTIGTQYF	TGTGCCAGCAGCTTAGACCCTAAATCTACTAGCGGGACAATTGGTACGCAGTATTTT
-	TRBV6-6	TRBJ2-7	-	CASSYRRKLSYEQYF	TGTGCCAGCAGTTACCGAAGGAAACTCTCCTACGAGCAGTACTTC
few	TRBV7-3	TRBJ2-2	-	CASSLTDRLNTGELFF	TGTGCCAGCAGCTTAACGGACAGATTGAACACCGGGGAGCTGTTTTTT
-	TRBV6-6	TRBJ1-2	TRBD1	CASSPTGTATNYGYTF	TGTGCCAGCAGTCCAACCGGGACAGCAACCAACTATGGCTACACCTTC
-	TRBV28	TRBJ2-7	TRBD1	CASRGQGRSYEQYF	TGTGCCAGCAGGGGACAGGGGAGGTCGTACGAGCAGTACTTC
-	TRBV6-4	TRBJ2-2	-	CASSPGLAHTGELFF	TGTGCCAGCAGTCCAGGTCTAGCCCACACCGGGGAGCTGTTTTTT
-	TRBV6-1	TRBJ1-5	-	CASSEQPGFIPYYSNQPQHF	TGTGCCAGCAGTGAGCAGCCGGGCTTCATCCCCTACTATAGCAATCAGCCCCAGCATTTT
-	TRBV18	TRBJ2-6	TRBD1	CASSPTGGNSGANVLTF	TGTGCCAGCTCACCAACAGGGGGGAACTCTGGGGCCAACGTCCTGACTTTC
-	TRBV18	TRBJ1-5	TRBD1	CASSPGQGGPQPQHF	TGTGCCAGCTCACCAGGACAGGGAGGTCCCCAGCCCCAGCATTTT
-	TRBV28	TRBJ2-7	-	CASSIGQFYEQYF	TGTGCCAGCAGTATAGGACAGTTCTACGAGCAGTACTTC
-	TRBV7-9	TRBJ2-4	-	CASSPDRLRNIQYF	TGTGCCAGCAGCCCTGACAGATTGCGGAACATTCAGTACTTC
-	TRBV27	TRBJ1-2	-	CASRLTLGGDLGSYGYTF	TGTGCCAGCAGGCTTACTCTAGGCGGGGACTTAGGGAGCTATGGCTACACCTTC
-	TRBV7-6	TRBJ2-1	-	CASSLWRSDYNEQFF	TGTGCCAGCAGCTTATGGCGGTCCGACTACAATGAGCAGTTCTTC
-	TRBV5-1	TRBJ2-7	TRBD1	CASSWTGFEQYF	TGCGCCAGCAGCTGGACAGGGTTCGAGCAGTACTTC
-	TRBV28	TRBJ2-5	-	CASSFGQSQETQYF	TGTGCCAGCAGTTTCGGACAGAGCCAAGAGACCCAGTACTTC
-	TRBV11-2	TRBJ2-1	TRBD1	CASSPLKGANEQFF	TGTGCCAGCAGCCCTTTAAAGGGGGCCAATGAGCAGTTCTTC
-	TRBV21-1	TRBJ2-3	-	CASSKGGQPSSTDTQYF	TGTGCCAGCAGCAAAGGGGGACAGCCATCTAGCACAGATACGCAGTATTTT
-	TRBV5-1	TRBJ2-6	-	CASSPGAGANVLTF	TGCGCCAGCAGCCCCGGAGCTGGGGCCAACGTCCTGACTTTC
-	TRBV6-5	TRBJ2-2	-	CASSLRDTGELFF	TGTGCCAGCAGTCTTAGGGACACCGGGGAGCTGTTTTTT
-	TRBV11-2	TRBJ2-7	-	CASSPYTYEQYF	TGTGCCAGCAGCCCCTACACTTACGAGCAGTACTTC
-	TRBV29-1	TRBJ2-2	TRBD2	CSVAGLAGEGWDTGELFF	TGCAGCGTCGCAGGTCTAGCGGGAGAGGGTTGGGACACCGGGGAGCTGTTTTTT
-	TRBV5-1	TRBJ1-4	-	CASSLTVRDNNGKLFF	TGCGCCAGCAGCTTGACAGTCCGGGACAATAATGGAAAACTGTTTTTT
-	TRBV14	TRBJ1-3	-	CASSPRHSGNTIYF	TGTGCCAGCAGCCCCCGCCACTCTGGAAACACCATATATTTT